The 20 T cell receptor beta chains below come from one sample, sequenced in a study of blood T cell repertoires in COVID-19. Profiling relied on immunoSEQ multiplex PCR, and the TCRdb table lists in-frame clones only, not all of them. The data contain roughly 400,000 clones, about 88% of them singletons. The sample taken for sequencing was PBMCs or T cells enriched from blood (not recorded which). The source of these receptors is a woman aged 18 to 35 who had been exposed to COVID-19.

This clone was counted a few times. The chain links TRBV21-1 to TRBJ1-1; the DNA was not used to check the table's D call, TRBD1. TRBV21-1 is recorded as a pseudogene. The CDR3 runs to 19 residues. The chain's CDR3 is CASSKVGGTGGTMNTEAFF. CDR3 DNA sequence: TGTGCCAGCAGCAAAGTCGGTGGGACAGGGGGGACCATGAACACTGAAGCTTTCTTT.

This clone was counted a single time. The chain links TRBV18 to TRBJ1-6; no clear D gene. The CDR3 is made up of 14 amino acids. CDR1 and CDR2 from the germline V gene are KGHSH and LQKENI. Between the trimmed V and J ends, which lost 2 bases and 7 bases, there was a span of 9 bases. The CDR3 DNA follows: TGTGCCAGCTCACCATGGCCCCCGAATTCACCCCTCCACTTT. It translates to CASSPWPPNSPLHF.

The chain links TRBV4-1 to TRBJ2-2; D unclear. Trimming stripped 0 bases from V and 0 bases from J, with 14 bases between. Germline V gene sequence: CDR1 MGHRA, CDR2 YSYEKL. The CDR3 runs to 18 residues. The DNA for the CDR3 is TGCGCCAGCAGCCAAGATGTTCCAGGCGCCGCGAACACCGGGGAGCTGTTTTTT. Protein sequence: CASSQDVPGAANTGELFF.

The CDR3 here is CASGHTEAFF. CDR3 bases: TGTGCCAGCGGGCACACTGAAGCTTTCTTT. The rearrangement uses TRBV28 and TRBJ1-1; D is undetermined. Germline CDR1 is MDHEN and CDR2 is SYDVKM. Trimming removed 8 bases at V and 3 bases at J, with 4 bases between. The CDR3 spans 10 residues.

The chain employs TRBV7-2 and TRBJ1-2; tentative D call: TRBD1 (5 bases). CDR1 and CDR2 from the germline V gene are SGHTA and FQGNSA. This CDR3 is built from 16 residues. V was pared by 0 bases and J by 7 bases, with 18 bases between. CDR3 in amino acids: CASSLAQMTQTGGYTF. CDR3 nucleotides: TGTGCCAGCAGCTTAGCGCAGATGACCCAAACAGGTGGCTACACCTTC.

The V gene is TRBV7-9, the J gene TRBJ2-1; D is uncertain. This CDR3 has 14 amino acids. Germline lookup yields CDR1 SEHNR and CDR2 FQNEAQ (reference sequence). Trimming took off 1 base at V and 6 bases at J, with 10 bases between the two ends. CDR3 in DNA: TGTGCCAGCAGCTTAGATTTCGGTCGCAATGAGCAGTTCTTC. Translated, it gives CASSLDFGRNEQFF.

V usage is TRBV29-1 and J usage is TRBJ1-2, with D maybe TRBD1 (6 bases). The CDR3 covers 14 residues. The ends were cut back, 5 bases at V and 4 bases at J, with 17 bases in the middle. Germline CDR1 and CDR2: SQVTM and ANQGSEA. As DNA, the CDR3 is TGCAGCGTTCCGAGGGGGAAGGATAGCTATGGCTACACCTTC. It codes for CSVPRGKDSYGYTF.

The CDR3 reads CASRSGVSPYSPLHF. CDR3 bases: TGTGCCAGCAGGTCCGGGGTCAGCCCCTATTCACCCCTCCACTTT. The chain has TRBV28 and TRBJ1-6; D is ambiguous. The CDR3 runs 15 residues. The germline V gene encodes CDR1 MDHEN and CDR2 SYDVKM. V was shortened by 6 bases and J by 8 bases, with 17 bases between the two germline ends. The full variable domain, its missing parts supplied by reference TRBV28 and TRBJ1-6, is DVKVTQSSRYLVKRTGEKVFLECVQDMDHENMFWYRQDPGLGLRLIYFSYDVKMKEKGDIPEGYSVSREKKERFSLILESASTNQTSMYLCASRSGVSPYSPLHFGNGTRLTVT.

The chain couples TRBV6-5 to TRBJ1-6; TRBD1 matches 9 bases. The germline V gene has CDR1 MNHEY and CDR2 SVGAGI. CDR3 length equals 16 residues. The J segment lost 10 bases and the V segment lost 0 bases, leaving 7 bases of the junction unmatched. CDR3 residues: CASSYSIRTGVSPLHF. CDR3 coding DNA: TGTGCCAGCAGTTACTCGATTCGGACAGGGGTCTCACCCCTCCACTTT.

This chain joins TRBV24-1 and TRBJ1-5, with 7 positions matching TRBD1. In germline, CDR1 is KGHDR, CDR2 SFDVKD. V dropped 5 bases and J dropped 7; count of bases not matched to a gene: 7. This CDR3 is built from 14 residues. The CDR3 DNA reads TGTGCCACCAGTGGCGAGGGGGCGGGACAGCCCCAGCATTTT. Translation: CATSGEGAGQPQHF.

CDR3 sequence: CATSKGNYYEQYF. In DNA, the CDR3 is TGTGCCACCTCTAAGGGGAACTACTACGAGCAGTACTTC. The J gene is TRBJ2-7, the V gene TRBV15; maybe TRBD1 (5 bases). The CDR3 totals 13 residues. V lost 8 bases and J 3 bases, leaving 14 bases between the germline ends. CDR1 is LNHNV and CDR2 is YYDKDF in the germline V gene (reference sequence).

This clone was observed a handful of times. The J gene is TRBJ2-7, the V gene TRBV5-5; 10 bases fit TRBD1. The CDR3 spans 14 residues. The germline gives CDR1 SGHKS, CDR2 YYEKEE (reference sequence). With V trimmed by 7 bases and J by 4 bases, 8 bases remained unmatched. The CDR3 bases are TGTGCCAGCGGGGGACAGGGGTTAAGGTACGAGCAGTACTTC. The encoded protein is CASGGQGLRYEQYF.

The chain is built from TRBV28 and TRBJ1-4; 8 bases are a match to TRBD1. Germline CDR1 MDHEN, CDR2 SYDVKM. The CDR3 totals 14 residues. Trimming at V came to 8 bases and at J to 8 bases, leaving 10 bases not matched to a gene. The CDR3 region is CASGQGAGQEKLFF. CDR3 bases: TGTGCCAGCGGACAGGGAGCCGGACAAGAAAAACTGTTTTTT.

The CDR3 region is CASSLSGSGTDTQYF. The CDR3 DNA reads TGTGCCAGCAGTCTTAGCGGGAGTGGCACAGATACGCAGTATTTT. V and J are TRBV3-1 (or the pseudogene TRBV3-2) and TRBJ2-3; 9 bases align to TRBD2. V shed 6 bases, J shed 1 base, and the junction held 5 bases outside the gene matches. The CDR3 is 15 amino acids. CDR1 is LGHDT and CDR2 is YNNKEL in the germline V gene (reference sequence).

This clone was found once. The CDR3 nucleotides are TGTGCCAGCAGTGAATCTGCGCCCTATGGCTACACCTTC. Translated: CASSESAPYGYTF. The rearrangement joins TRBV25-1 to TRBJ1-2; D is unclear. Per germline, CDR1 MGHDK and CDR2 SYGVNS. Trimming left V 1 base short and J 4 bases short, with 7 bases between. The CDR3 covers 13 residues.

The genes are TRBV3-1 (or the pseudogene TRBV3-2) and TRBJ1-2; D possibly corresponds to TRBD1 (5 bases). The CDR3 covers 14 residues. CDR1 is LGHDT, CDR2 YNNKEL, per germline (reference sequence). Trimming removed 3 bases at V and 5 bases at J, with 13 bases between. CDR3 region: CASSHGGGGYGYTF. The DNA of the CDR3 is TGTGCCAGCAGCCACGGGGGGGGAGGATATGGCTACACCTTC.

V gene TRBV7-3 combines with J gene TRBJ2-1; no reliable D call. The CDR3 has 13 amino acids. V lost 4 bases to trimming and J lost 6 bases, with 10 bases between them. CDR1 is SGHTA and CDR2 is FQGTGA in the germline V gene. CDR3 sequence: CASSSQPPNEQFF. CDR3 DNA: TGTGCCAGCAGCTCACAGCCTCCCAATGAGCAGTTCTTC.

The V gene is TRBV27, the J gene TRBJ1-5, with TRBD1 identical over 9 bases. The CDR3 consists of 15 residues. Germline values: CDR1 MNHEY, CDR2 SMNVEV (reference sequence). V lost 5 bases, J lost 6 bases, and 8 bases stayed unmatched. In DNA form, the CDR3 reads TGTGCCAGCAGTCTACAGGGGGCGGTGCGTCAGCCCCAGCATTTT. Its protein product is CASSLQGAVRQPQHF.

The chain employs TRBV30 and TRBJ1-3, with a tentative D call TRBD1 (5 bases). This CDR3 region has 13 residues. Germline V gene lookup returns CDR1 GTSNPN and CDR2 SVGIG (reference sequence). V lost 4 bases and J lost 0, with 7 bases in between. The CDR3 coding sequence is TGTGCCTGGACCGGGGGCTCTGGAAACACCATATATTTT. Translated, it gives CAWTGGSGNTIYF.

The chain uses TRBV4-2 and TRBJ2-7; D is uncertain. Trimming stripped 1 base from V and 7 bases from J, with 14 bases between. Germline V CDR1 and CDR2: LGHNA, YNFKEQ. The CDR3 consists of 14 residues. CDR3: CASSQGPTLEEQYF. CDR3 sequence (DNA): TGTGCCAGCAGCCAAGGACCAACCCTAGAGGAGCAGTACTTC.